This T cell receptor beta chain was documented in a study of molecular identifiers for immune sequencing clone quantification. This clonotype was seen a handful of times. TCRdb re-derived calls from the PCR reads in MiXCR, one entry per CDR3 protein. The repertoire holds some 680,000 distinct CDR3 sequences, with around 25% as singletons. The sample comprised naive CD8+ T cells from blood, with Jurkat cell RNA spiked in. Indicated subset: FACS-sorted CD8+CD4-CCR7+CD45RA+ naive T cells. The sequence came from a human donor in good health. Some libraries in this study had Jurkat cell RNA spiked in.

CDR3 in amino acids: CASSTVQKGAIQPQHF. The CDR3 DNA is TGTGCCAGCAGTACCGTTCAGAAGGGGGCCATTCAGCCCCAGCATTTT. V usage is TRBV6-2 or TRBV6-3 and J usage is TRBJ1-5, with 7 bases aligning to TRBD1. Trimming removed 5 bases from V and 6 bases from J; junction bases left unmatched: 13. There are 16 residues in the CDR3. Germline V CDR1 and CDR2: MNHEY, SVGEGT.